A selection of T cell receptor beta chains follows, all from one sample in a study of blood T cell repertoires in COVID-19. The table came from immunoSEQ multiplex PCR; TCRdb's copy has only in-frame clones and leaves some out. The table records some 83,000 clones, around 90% of them present only once. Sequencing was performed on peripheral blood. The source is a man between 45 and 60 years old with acute or convalescent COVID-19. Each CDR3 is given with its conserved first and last residue. The D gene is left open where the match is weak. The listing skips clone size in some rows; elsewhere it reads once, few, many or a size class.

CDR3 length: 14
D gene: -
J gene: TRBJ2-5
clone size: -
V gene: TRBV2
CDR3 DNA: TGTGCCAGCACCCGGGACTCATACCAAGAGACCCAGTACTTC
CDR3 protein: CASTRDSYQETQYF

CDR3 length: 15
D gene: TRBD2
J gene: TRBJ2-3
clone size: -
V gene: TRBV5-1
CDR3 DNA: TGCGCCAGCAGCCACTCTAGCGGGGGGATGGATACGCAGTATTTT
CDR3 protein: CASSHSSGGMDTQYF

CDR3 length: 15
D gene: -
J gene: TRBJ1-1
clone size: -
V gene: TRBV5-3
CDR3 DNA: TGTGCCAGAAGTTTCCCAGGGGCGAGATCCACTGAAGCTTTCTTT
CDR3 protein: CARSFPGARSTEAFF

CDR3 length: 15
D gene: -
J gene: TRBJ2-7
clone size: -
V gene: TRBV6-5
CDR3 DNA: TGTGCCAGCAGCTTCAGCCGGGACTTCCCCTACGAGCAGTACTTC
CDR3 protein: CASSFSRDFPYEQYF

CDR3 length: 14
D gene: TRBD1
J gene: TRBJ2-1
clone size: -
V gene: TRBV29-1
CDR3 DNA: TGCAGCGGTCTGAGGGACAGGATGATCGATGAGCAGTTCTTC
CDR3 protein: CSGLRDRMIDEQFF

CDR3 length: 16
D gene: -
J gene: TRBJ1-2
clone size: -
V gene: TRBV28
CDR3 DNA: TGTGCCAGCAGTTTCAGGACAGTCTCATTAAACTATGGCTACACCTTC
CDR3 protein: CASSFRTVSLNYGYTF

CDR3 length: 12
D gene: -
J gene: TRBJ1-1
clone size: -
V gene: TRBV5-1
CDR3 DNA: TGCGCCAGCAGCTCAGGGAACACTGAAGCTTTCTTT
CDR3 protein: CASSSGNTEAFF

CDR3 length: 15
D gene: -
J gene: TRBJ2-3
clone size: many
V gene: TRBV21-1
CDR3 DNA: TGTGCCAGCAGCAAAGACAGGGTTAGCACAGATACGCAGTATTTT
CDR3 protein: CASSKDRVSTDTQYF

CDR3 length: 13
D gene: -
J gene: TRBJ1-5
clone size: -
V gene: TRBV6-6
CDR3 DNA: TGTGCCAGCAGCTCAGGGGGCAATCAGCCCCAGCATTTT
CDR3 protein: CASSSGGNQPQHF

CDR3 length: 14
D gene: TRBD1
J gene: TRBJ2-1
clone size: once
V gene: TRBV6-5
CDR3 DNA: TGTGCCAGCAGCAGAGAAAGGGGGCTGGATGAGCAGTTCTTC
CDR3 protein: CASSRERGLDEQFF

CDR3 length: 13
D gene: -
J gene: TRBJ2-5
clone size: -
V gene: TRBV7-3
CDR3 DNA: TGTGCCAGCAGCACCGGACAGCAAGGGGCCCAGTACTTC
CDR3 protein: CASSTGQQGAQYF

CDR3 length: 16
D gene: -
J gene: TRBJ1-5
clone size: -
V gene: TRBV7-2
CDR3 DNA: TGTGCCAGCAGCCAACGTGGGGGCGCGGTGAATCAGCCCCAGCATTTT
CDR3 protein: CASSQRGGAVNQPQHF

CDR3 length: 15
D gene: TRBD1
J gene: TRBJ1-2
clone size: -
V gene: TRBV19
CDR3 DNA: TGTGCCAGTAGTACCCGACAGGGGTACGATTCCGGCTACACCTTC
CDR3 protein: CASSTRQGYDSGYTF

CDR3 length: 13
D gene: -
J gene: TRBJ2-1
clone size: -
V gene: TRBV5-1
CDR3 DNA: TGCGCCAGCAGCTTGAATACAAACAATGAGCAGTTCTTC
CDR3 protein: CASSLNTNNEQFF

CDR3 length: 20
D gene: TRBD2
J gene: TRBJ2-1
clone size: -
V gene: TRBV3-1/TRBV3-2
CDR3 DNA: TGTGCCAGCAGCCAAGTTTGGGGACTAGCGGGAGAACCGCGCTACAATGAGCAGTTCTTC
CDR3 protein: CASSQVWGLAGEPRYNEQFF

CDR3 length: 11
D gene: -
J gene: TRBJ1-1
clone size: -
V gene: TRBV6-5
CDR3 DNA: TGTGCCAGTACGGGGAACACTGAAGCTTTCTTT
CDR3 protein: CASTGNTEAFF

CDR3 length: 14
D gene: -
J gene: TRBJ1-4
clone size: -
V gene: TRBV7-2
CDR3 DNA: TGTGCCAGCAGCTTAGAACGGACATCTGAAAAACTGTTTTTT
CDR3 protein: CASSLERTSEKLFF

CDR3 length: 15
D gene: -
J gene: TRBJ1-2
clone size: -
V gene: TRBV11-2
CDR3 DNA: TGTGCCAGCAGCTCTCGACTGAGCCAGAACTATGGCTACACCTTC
CDR3 protein: CASSSRLSQNYGYTF

CDR3 length: 15
D gene: -
J gene: TRBJ2-1
clone size: -
V gene: TRBV5-4
CDR3 DNA: TGTGCCAGCAGCGCAAATAGCGGAACTTACAATGAGCAGTTCTTC
CDR3 protein: CASSANSGTYNEQFF

CDR3 length: 12
D gene: TRBD1
J gene: TRBJ2-7
clone size: -
V gene: TRBV28
CDR3 DNA: TGTGCCGTAGACAGGGGTGGCTACGAGCAGTACTTC
CDR3 protein: CAVDRGGYEQYF

CDR3 length: 13
D gene: -
J gene: TRBJ1-5
clone size: once
V gene: TRBV2
CDR3 DNA: TGTGCCAGCGCGCAGGGTTCCAATCAGCCCCAGCATTTT
CDR3 protein: CASAQGSNQPQHF

CDR3 length: 15
D gene: TRBD1
J gene: TRBJ2-5
clone size: once
V gene: TRBV11-1
CDR3 DNA: TGTGCCAGCGGCTCCGGGACAGTCCTAAAAGAGACCCAGTACTTC
CDR3 protein: CASGSGTVLKETQYF

CDR3 length: 13
D gene: -
J gene: TRBJ1-1
clone size: -
V gene: TRBV11-2
CDR3 DNA: TGTGCCAGCAGCCCAGGGATAAACACTGAAGCTTTCTTT
CDR3 protein: CASSPGINTEAFF

CDR3 length: 15
D gene: -
J gene: TRBJ1-4
clone size: once
V gene: TRBV21-1
CDR3 DNA: TGTGCCAGCAGCGGTGCCGGGACAGCAAATGAAAAACTGTTTTTT
CDR3 protein: CASSGAGTANEKLFF

CDR3 length: 15
D gene: TRBD2
J gene: TRBJ2-2
clone size: once
V gene: TRBV3-1/TRBV3-2
CDR3 DNA: TGTGCCACCCGGTCGCTAGCGGGGGAGACGGGGGAGCTGTTTTTT
CDR3 protein: CATRSLAGETGELFF

CDR3 length: 13
D gene: -
J gene: TRBJ2-1
clone size: -
V gene: TRBV19
CDR3 DNA: TGTGCCAGTAGTATTCAAACCTACAATGAGCAGTTCTTC
CDR3 protein: CASSIQTYNEQFF

CDR3 length: 18
D gene: -
J gene: TRBJ1-2
clone size: -
V gene: TRBV28
CDR3 DNA: TGTGCCAGCAGTTTATCAGGCAGGTGGGGCAAGGGCCCCGTTGGCTACACCTTC
CDR3 protein: CASSLSGRWGKGPVGYTF

CDR3 length: 14
D gene: -
J gene: TRBJ1-2
clone size: -
V gene: TRBV6-5
CDR3 DNA: TGTGCCAGCCTTGGTGCGGAGAACAACTATGGCTACACCTTC
CDR3 protein: CASLGAENNYGYTF

CDR3 length: 16
D gene: TRBD2
J gene: TRBJ2-1
clone size: once
V gene: TRBV6-5
CDR3 DNA: TGTGCCAGCAGTTCTCTCGGGACTAGCGGAATCAATGAGCAGTTCTTC
CDR3 protein: CASSSLGTSGINEQFF

CDR3 length: 15
D gene: TRBD1
J gene: TRBJ1-5
clone size: -
V gene: TRBV2
CDR3 DNA: TGTGCCAGCAGTCCCTGGACAGGGGGCAATCAGCCCCAGCATTTT
CDR3 protein: CASSPWTGGNQPQHF

CDR3 length: 14
D gene: -
J gene: TRBJ1-1
clone size: -
V gene: TRBV7-9
CDR3 DNA: TGTGCCAGCAGCTTTGGGGGCGAGTCCACTGAAGCTTTCTTT
CDR3 protein: CASSFGGESTEAFF

CDR3 length: 15
D gene: TRBD1
J gene: TRBJ1-4
clone size: -
V gene: TRBV7-9
CDR3 DNA: TGTGCCAGCAGCGCCAGACAGGGGGTCGAGGAAAAACTGTTTTTT
CDR3 protein: CASSARQGVEEKLFF

CDR3 length: 14
D gene: -
J gene: TRBJ1-1
clone size: -
V gene: TRBV5-1
CDR3 DNA: TGCGCCAGCAGCTTGGGACACAAGAACACTGAAGCTTTCTTT
CDR3 protein: CASSLGHKNTEAFF

CDR3 length: 13
D gene: -
J gene: TRBJ2-5
clone size: -
V gene: TRBV18
CDR3 DNA: TGTGCCAGCTCACGAGGGCGGGACGCGACCCAGTACTTC
CDR3 protein: CASSRGRDATQYF

CDR3 length: 15
D gene: -
J gene: TRBJ1-2
clone size: -
V gene: TRBV7-9
CDR3 DNA: TGTGCCAGCAGCTTAGCGGGGGCGGTTTACTATGGCTACACCTTC
CDR3 protein: CASSLAGAVYYGYTF

CDR3 length: 16
D gene: TRBD2
J gene: TRBJ2-1
clone size: few
V gene: TRBV3-1/TRBV3-2
CDR3 DNA: TGTGCCAGCAGCCAAGGTAACGCGGGAGAATTGGGTGAGCAGTTCTTC
CDR3 protein: CASSQGNAGELGEQFF

CDR3 length: 14
D gene: TRBD1
J gene: TRBJ1-4
clone size: -
V gene: TRBV6-5
CDR3 DNA: TGTGCCAGCAGCGTGACAGGGGTTGATGAAAAACTGTTTTTT
CDR3 protein: CASSVTGVDEKLFF

CDR3 length: 15
D gene: TRBD1
J gene: TRBJ1-6
clone size: -
V gene: TRBV7-2
CDR3 DNA: TGTGCCAGCAGCACCCGACAGGGAAGGGATTCACCCCTCCACTTT
CDR3 protein: CASSTRQGRDSPLHF

CDR3 length: 15
D gene: TRBD1
J gene: TRBJ2-5
clone size: -
V gene: TRBV10-2
CDR3 DNA: TGCGCCAGCAGTGAGTCGGGACAGGGCCGGGAGACCCAGTACTTC
CDR3 protein: CASSESGQGRETQYF

CDR3 length: 15
D gene: TRBD1
J gene: TRBJ1-2
clone size: -
V gene: TRBV7-3
CDR3 DNA: TGTGCCAGCAGCCCTGGACAGGGAGCGGTTTACGGCTACACCTTC
CDR3 protein: CASSPGQGAVYGYTF

CDR3 length: 12
D gene: -
J gene: TRBJ1-1
clone size: -
V gene: TRBV19
CDR3 DNA: TGTGCCGCATCGTCAGTGTACACTGAAGCTTTCTTT
CDR3 protein: CAASSVYTEAFF

CDR3 length: 12
D gene: -
J gene: TRBJ1-1
clone size: -
V gene: TRBV29-1
CDR3 DNA: TGCAGCGTTTCGGGGTTGCAAACTGAAGCTTTCTTT
CDR3 protein: CSVSGLQTEAFF

CDR3 length: 15
D gene: TRBD1
J gene: TRBJ2-5
clone size: -
V gene: TRBV29-1
CDR3 DNA: TGCAGCGCCCCCGGGACAGGGGTAATAGGGGAGACCCAGTACTTC
CDR3 protein: CSAPGTGVIGETQYF

CDR3 length: 12
D gene: -
J gene: TRBJ1-1
clone size: -
V gene: TRBV11-2
CDR3 DNA: TGTGCCAGCAGTTCGCGTAGCACTGAAGCTTTCTTT
CDR3 protein: CASSSRSTEAFF

CDR3 length: 13
D gene: TRBD2
J gene: TRBJ2-2
clone size: -
V gene: TRBV2
CDR3 DNA: TGTGCCAGCAGCGGGACTACCACCGGGGAGCTGTTTTTT
CDR3 protein: CASSGTTTGELFF

CDR3 length: 11
D gene: -
J gene: TRBJ1-2
clone size: -
V gene: TRBV20-1
CDR3 DNA: TGCAGTGCTAGAGACAGGGGTGGCTACACCTTC
CDR3 protein: CSARDRGGYTF

CDR3 length: 11
D gene: -
J gene: TRBJ2-7
clone size: -
V gene: TRBV3-1/TRBV3-2
CDR3 DNA: TGTGCCAGCATGGGCCCCTACGAGCAGTACTTC
CDR3 protein: CASMGPYEQYF